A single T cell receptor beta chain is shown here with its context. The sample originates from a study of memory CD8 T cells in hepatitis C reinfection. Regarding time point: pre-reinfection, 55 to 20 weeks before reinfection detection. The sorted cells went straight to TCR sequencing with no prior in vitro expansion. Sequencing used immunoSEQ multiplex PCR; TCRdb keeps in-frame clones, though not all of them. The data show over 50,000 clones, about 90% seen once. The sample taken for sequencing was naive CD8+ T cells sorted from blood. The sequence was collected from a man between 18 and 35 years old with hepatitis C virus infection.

CDR3 region: CASTLWSTEAFF. The CDR3 DNA sequence: TGTGCCAGCACCCTTTGGAGCACTGAAGCTTTCTTT. This chain joins TRBV6-5 and TRBJ1-1; the D is unclear. V dropped 7 bases and J dropped 4 bases, with 10 bases sitting between them. The germline V gene encodes CDR1 MNHEY and CDR2 SVGAGI. The CDR3 covers 12 residues.